The source of this TCR beta chain is a study of T cells in Graves' hyperthyroidism and ophthalmopathy. General study points: Separating ophthalmopathy from stable hyperthyroidism was achieved by a 13 V-J model. Blood held most thyroid clonotypes expanded above 0.001 frequency.

PBMCs were obtained from 9 to 10 ml fresh peripheral blood. CDR3 size: 14 residues. Germline V CDR1 and CDR2: DFQATT, SNEGSKA (reference sequence). Deletions cut 3 bases from V and 7 bases from J, with 16 bases between. This clonotype was seen ten or more times. Its antigen is as yet unknown. Amplification targeted TCR beta CDR3 regions from RNA transcripts. Researchers ran a first-round RT-PCR on the TCR CDR3 using the HTBI primer set. MiXCR was run by TCRdb on the multiplex PCR reads, yielding one entry per CDR3 protein. This table has hundreds of thousands of distinct CDR3 sequences, less than 25% appearing once.

What was sequenced was blood. The chain employs TRBV20-1 and TRBJ1-5, with a tentative D call TRBD1 (5 bases). The TCR comes from a woman aged 30 to 39 with Graves' ophthalmopathy. The CDR3: CSASGSGAGQPQHF. CDR3 sequence (DNA): TGCAGTGCTAGCGGCTCCGGGGCTGGGCAGCCCCAGCATTTT.